Reported below is one T cell receptor beta chain. What it recognizes is unknown. In TCRdb, the reads were re-called with MiXCR into one record per CDR3 protein. This sample yields 200,000 to 300,000 distinct CDR3 sequences, of which roughly an eighth are seen a single time; about 10% belongs to the top ten. The sample is drawn from a study of T cell repertoires in cytomegalovirus infection. Study-wide context: Based on public TCR beta signatures, there were indications of CMV infection and of a matching HLA type. General study findings and limits: The cumulative frequency of public TCR beta families identified carriers of CMV plus the relevant HLA. HLA-C-restricted CMV-specific TCR beta clonotypes were dominant in the ex vivo response.

CDR3 size: 12 residues. V lost 2 bases and J 14 bases, leaving 15 bases between the germline ends. The germline V gene has CDR1 SGHTA and CDR2 FQGTGA. This receptor was obtained from a human donor in good health (CMV status not recorded). Some clones in this sample may be carry-over from other donors' samples. The chain links TRBV7-3 to TRBJ1-1; perhaps TRBD1 as D (5 bases). Material: PBMCs. In DNA form, the CDR3 reads TGTGCCAGCAGCTTATGGGGGGGTCAGACCTTCTTT. This encodes CASSLWGGQTFF.